These 17 T cell receptor beta chains originate from one sample sequenced in a study of OX40 agonist ivuxolimab in advanced cancers. This table comes from immunoSEQ multiplex PCR, and its TCRdb copy is limited to in-frame clones, with some not included. The sample has fewer than 25,000 clones, 65% to 90% seen once; the top ten hold 20% to 25%. This specimen consisted of CD4+ or CD8+ T cells sorted from blood, obtained in a trial of the OX40 agonist ivuxolimab. The receptors shown here come from an adult with an advanced solid tumor such as melanoma, head and neck, liver or kidney cancer.

This clone was found once. The junction and the germline gene differ at one end; a read error may be behind it. This chain joins TRBV10-3 and TRBJ2-7; D is perhaps TRBD1 (5 bases). The CDR3 runs 16 residues. CDR1 is ENHRY and CDR2 is SYGVKD in the germline V gene. As DNA, the CDR3 is TGTGCCAGCAGTTACTCGATGACAGAGCCACTTTACGAGCAGTACTTC. Residues: CASSYSMTEPLYEQYF.

This clone was picked up one time. This chain connects TRBV4-1 to TRBJ2-1; the D gene could be TRBD1 or TRBD2 (5 bases each). The V end lost 1 base, the J end lost 4 bases, and 14 bases lay between the germline ends. The CDR3 runs 16 residues. The germline gives CDR1 MGHRA, CDR2 YSYEKL. CDR3 sequence: CASSQGRDGAYNEQFF. CDR3 nucleotide sequence: TGCGCCAGCAGCCAAGGCCGGGACGGCGCGTACAATGAGCAGTTCTTC.

The chain uses TRBV19 and TRBJ2-1, with D possibly matching TRBD1 (6 bases). Looked up from germline, CDR1 is LNHDA and CDR2 is SQIVND (reference sequence). The germline V and J ends were trimmed by 4 bases and 10 bases, with 11 bases remaining between them. The CDR3 runs 12 residues. The CDR3, as DNA: TGTGCCAGTAGTAGTGGGGGCTTAGAGCAGTTCTTC. The encoded protein is CASSSGGLEQFF.

The chain combines TRBV5-6 with TRBJ1-5, with 9 nucleotides matching TRBD1. Unmatched junction bases numbered 7, after V lost 3 bases and J lost 6 bases. Germline-derived CDR1 and CDR2 are SGHDT and YYEEEE. The CDR3 totals 15 residues. CDR3 in DNA: TGTGCCAGCAGCTATGGGACAGGGTCTATTCAGCCCCAGCATTTT. This gives the protein CASSYGTGSIQPQHF.

The CDR3 DNA follows: TGTGCCAGCAGAAACCCCTCAAGCGGGAGAACGCAAGAGACCCAGTACTTC. Residues: CASRNPSSGRTQETQYF. This chain joins TRBV7-9 and TRBJ2-5; 8 bases line up with TRBD2. Per the germline V gene, CDR1 is SEHNR and CDR2 is FQNEAQ (reference sequence). CDR3 length: 17 amino acids. Losses at the gene ends were 6 bases for V and 2 bases for J; bases not matched to a gene: 14. Combining the CDR3 with reference TRBV7-9 and TRBJ2-5 gives the whole variable domain DTGVSQNPRHKITKRGQNVTFRCDPISEHNRLYWYRQTLGQGPEFLTYFQNEAQLEKSRLLSDRFSAERPKGSFSTLEIQRTEQGDSAMYLCASRNPSSGRTQETQYFGPGTRLLVL.

The rearrangement uses TRBV27 and TRBJ2-1; TRBD2 aligns across 14 bases. Germline values: CDR1 MNHEY, CDR2 SMNVEV (reference sequence). The V segment lost 5 bases and the J segment 12 bases; nucleotides outside the gene matches: 12. The CDR3 length is 16 residues. CDR3: CASSLPGLAGVKGQFF. In DNA form, the CDR3 reads TGTGCCAGCAGTCTACCGGGACTAGCGGGAGTAAAGGGGCAGTTCTTC.

This chain uses TRBV6-5 with TRBJ2-7; possibly TRBD1 for D (5 bases). Germline loops: CDR1 MNHEY, CDR2 SVGAGI. Deletions cut 2 bases from V and 1 base from J, with 9 bases between. The CDR3 is 14 residues long. The CDR3: CASSYHRFSYEQYF. The CDR3 nucleotides are TGTGCCAGCAGTTACCACAGGTTTTCCTACGAGCAGTACTTC.

The chain couples TRBV6-5 to TRBJ1-2, with D tentatively TRBD1 (5 bases). Trimming pared 0 bases from V and 1 base from J, leaving 9 bases between. Germline loops: CDR1 MNHEY, CDR2 SVGAGI. The CDR3 is made up of 15 amino acids. This CDR3 is CASSYSGPINYGYTF. The CDR3 region has the DNA TGTGCCAGCAGTTACTCGGGACCGATTAACTATGGCTACACCTTC.

The chain uses TRBV29-1 and TRBJ1-2; 7 positions match TRBD1. V was clipped by 7 bases and J by 0 bases; unmatched bases: 5. The CDR3 consists of 13 residues. Germline assignment: CDR1 SQVTM and CDR2 ANQGSEA. CDR3 in DNA: TGCAGCGACCTACAGGGGACTAACTATGGCTACACCTTC. It is translated as CSDLQGTNYGYTF.

Concerning this clone itself: Germline and junction disagree at one end, which may indicate a read error. V and J are TRBV6-6 and TRBJ1-2; D remains unclear. Germline-derived CDR1 and CDR2 are MNHNY and SVGAGI (reference sequence). The CDR3 extends over 12 amino acids. As DNA, the CDR3 is TGTGCCAGCAGTTACTCTCCAGTGTGGCCGCACTTC. It yields the protein CASSYSPVWPHF.

The chain carries TRBV6-6 and TRBJ1-2; D possibly corresponds to TRBD1 (5 bases). V shed 10 bases and J shed 2 bases, with 11 bases lying between them. The germline V gene has CDR1 MNHNY and CDR2 SVGAGI (reference sequence). The CDR3 totals 12 residues. The CDR3 nucleotides read TGTGCCACCCCGGACACCAACTATGGCTACACCTTC. It encodes CATPDTNYGYTF.

Regarding this clone: This may come from a read error, since a much larger clone is one base off. The CDR3 region has the DNA TGTGCCAGCAACCAACTAGCGGGAGTATCCTACGAGCAGTACTTC. Its translation is CASNQLAGVSYEQYF. The V call is TRBV6-1, the J call TRBJ2-7; TRBD2 matches 11 bases. The CDR3 has 15 residues. V was pared by 7 bases and J by 1 base, with 6 bases of the junction left unmatched. Germline CDR1 is MNHNS and CDR2 is SASEGT.

V is TRBV9 and J is TRBJ2-1; maybe TRBD2 (6 bases). The CDR3 runs to 14 residues. V was cut by 4 bases and J by 6 bases, with 14 bases left in between. CDR1 is SGDLS and CDR2 is YYNGEE in the germline V gene. As DNA, the CDR3 is TGTGCCAGCAGCTCTGCGGACTACCGCAATGAGCAGTTCTTC. Encoded protein: CASSSADYRNEQFF.

The rearrangement links TRBV7-9 to TRBJ2-1; D not certain. The V end was cut by 3 bases, the J end by 9 bases, with 9 bases between. The CDR3 totals 12 residues. CDR1 SEHNR and CDR2 FQNEAQ come from the germline V gene (reference sequence). CDR3 sequence reads: CASSFSGLEQFF. DNA of the CDR3: TGTGCCAGCAGCTTCTCAGGCCTTGAGCAGTTCTTC.

V is TRBV2 and J is TRBJ2-2; TRBD1 might be the D (6 bases). CDR3 size: 15 residues. V lost 4 bases and J 7 bases, leaving 16 bases between the germline ends. The germline gives CDR1 SNHLY, CDR2 FYNNEI. The CDR3, as DNA: TGTGCCAGCAGTGGAAGAAGGAAGGGGGTCGGGGAGCTGTTTTTT. It codes for CASSGRRKGVGELFF.

J is TRBJ2-3 and V is TRBV5-4; D gene unclear. The CDR3 contains 14 residues. With 5 bases removed from V and 2 bases from J, the gap between germline ends came to 12 bases. Looked up from germline, CDR1 is SGHNT and CDR2 is YYREEE (reference sequence). The CDR3 spells CASRSLGITDTQYF. The CDR3 nucleotides read TGTGCCAGCAGATCTCTCGGAATCACAGATACGCAGTATTTT.

The chain recombines TRBV28 with TRBJ2-7, with 8 nucleotides matching TRBD2. V shed 5 bases, J shed 2 bases, and the junction held 5 bases outside the gene matches. The CDR3 is 14 amino acids. Germline CDR1 and CDR2: MDHEN and SYDVKM. CDR3 region: CASSEAGETYEQYF. The CDR3, as DNA: TGTGCCAGCAGTGAAGCGGGGGAAACCTACGAGCAGTACTTC.